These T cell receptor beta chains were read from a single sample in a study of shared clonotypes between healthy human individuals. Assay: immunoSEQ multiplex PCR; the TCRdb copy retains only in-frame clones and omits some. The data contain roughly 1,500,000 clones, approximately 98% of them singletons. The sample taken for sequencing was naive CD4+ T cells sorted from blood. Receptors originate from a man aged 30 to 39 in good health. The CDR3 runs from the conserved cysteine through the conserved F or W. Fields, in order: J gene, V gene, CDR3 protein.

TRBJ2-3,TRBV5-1,CASSPRKGLALGGTDTQYF
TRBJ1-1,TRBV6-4,CASSEDTFYLNTEAFF
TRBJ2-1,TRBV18,CASSPQRLAGGPQEQFF
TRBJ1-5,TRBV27,CASGPGTKSNQPQHF
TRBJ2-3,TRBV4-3,CASSQDWGTGAGTDTQYF
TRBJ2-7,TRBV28,CASSFGGEYYEQYF
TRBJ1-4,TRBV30,CAWSVREFEKLFF
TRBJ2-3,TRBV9,CASSSEDPPDTQYF
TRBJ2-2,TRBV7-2,CASSRTAFSGELFF
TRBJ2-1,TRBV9,CASSRVDNNEQFF
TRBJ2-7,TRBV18,CASSPETGMSYEQYF
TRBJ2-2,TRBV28,CASASGSLNTGELFF
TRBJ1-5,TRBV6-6,CASSPDRAVNQPQHF
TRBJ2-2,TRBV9,CASSVVAGGTGELFF
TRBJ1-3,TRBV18,CASSPLFGQGFRGNTIYF
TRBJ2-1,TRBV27,CASRVTRRWDNEQFF
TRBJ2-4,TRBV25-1,CASSELAGGSIIQYF
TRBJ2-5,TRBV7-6,CASQREGYRETQYF
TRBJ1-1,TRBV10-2,CASSEEGDTEAFF
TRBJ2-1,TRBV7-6,CASSSPLWERRSSYNEQFF
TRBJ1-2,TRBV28,CASSFLGEGYTF
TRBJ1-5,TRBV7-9,CASSSYYQPQHF
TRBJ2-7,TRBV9,CASSPTHVGLAYEQYF
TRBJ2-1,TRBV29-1,CSGSRLAGGEQFF
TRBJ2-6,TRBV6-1,CASGPAALRANVLTF
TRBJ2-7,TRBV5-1,CASSFLAGVVQNEQYF
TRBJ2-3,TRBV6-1,CASSEDRYRTDTQYF
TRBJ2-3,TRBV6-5,CASRNGPDTQYF
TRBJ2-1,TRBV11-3,CASSLGSSRFDNEQFF
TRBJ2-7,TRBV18,CASSPTSGYEQYF
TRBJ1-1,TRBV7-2,CASSLDPANTEAFF
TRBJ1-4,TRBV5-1,CASSLDLSGGAFEKLFF
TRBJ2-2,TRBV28,CASRIPGLGDTGELFF
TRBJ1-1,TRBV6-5,CASSYFFRGPDTEAFF
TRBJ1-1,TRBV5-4,CASSLRGGSAEAFF
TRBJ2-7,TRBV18,CASSPTVGQGAREQYF
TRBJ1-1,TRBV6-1,CASSFRDRGTEAFF
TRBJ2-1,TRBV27,CASTNLGVGVYNEQFF
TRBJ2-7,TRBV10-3,CAISSGTGGSGSSYEQYF
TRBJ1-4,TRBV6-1,CASSEKVRLFF
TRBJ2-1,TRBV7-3,CASSSYSSPSSYNEQFF
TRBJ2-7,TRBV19,CASSTSGVTVNEQYF
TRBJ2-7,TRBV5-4,CASSLVGTSGRYEQYF
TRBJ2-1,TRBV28,CASSSGGDHFDEQFF
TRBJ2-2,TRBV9,CASSVAPQDANTGELFF
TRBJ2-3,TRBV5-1,CASSLGPQGDTQYF
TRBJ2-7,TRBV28,CASSSSSGSRNEQYF
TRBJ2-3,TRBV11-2,CASSLDTGRAADTQYF